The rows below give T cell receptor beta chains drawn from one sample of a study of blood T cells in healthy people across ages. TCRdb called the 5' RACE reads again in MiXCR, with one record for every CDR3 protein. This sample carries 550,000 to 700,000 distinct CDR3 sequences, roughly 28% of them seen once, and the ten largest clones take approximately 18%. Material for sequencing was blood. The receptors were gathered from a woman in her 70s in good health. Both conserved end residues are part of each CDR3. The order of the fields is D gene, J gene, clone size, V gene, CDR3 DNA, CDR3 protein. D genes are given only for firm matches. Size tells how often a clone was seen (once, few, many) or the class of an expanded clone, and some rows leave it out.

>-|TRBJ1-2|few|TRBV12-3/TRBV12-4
TGTGCCAGCAGTTTATCTCGGGGCCTAGCTAACTATGGCTACACCTTC
CASSLSRGLANYGYTF
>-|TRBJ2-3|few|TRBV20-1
TGCAGTGCTAGAGATGGGGAGGGGGGAGATACGCAGTATTTT
CSARDGEGGDTQYF
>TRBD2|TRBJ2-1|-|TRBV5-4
TGTGCCAGCAGCGGGGGGGGACTTAGCTCCTACAATGAGCAGTTCTTC
CASSGGGLSSYNEQFF
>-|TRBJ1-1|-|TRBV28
TGTGCCAGCAGCTCGTGGACCCTATTGGTAGGTGAAGCTTTCTTT
CASSSWTLLVGEAFF
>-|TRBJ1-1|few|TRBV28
TGTGCCAGCAGTCTAACGAATGGGTTGTCGGCTTTCTTT
CASSLTNGLSAFF
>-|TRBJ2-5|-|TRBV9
TGTGCCAGCAGCCGAGAAGGGGTTAGACAAGAGACCCAGTACTTC
CASSREGVRQETQYF
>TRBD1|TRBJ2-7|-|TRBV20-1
TGCAGTGCTAGAGATTGGACAGGGGCCTTCTACGAGCAGTACTTC
CSARDWTGAFYEQYF
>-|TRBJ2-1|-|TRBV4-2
TGTGCCAGCAGCCAAGAGCCAGCGCGGAGCTCCTACAATGAGCAGTTCTTC
CASSQEPARSSYNEQFF
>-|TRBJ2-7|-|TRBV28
TGTGCCAGCAGAAAGCAAGGCAGTGGGGACGAGCAGTACTTC
CASRKQGSGDEQYF
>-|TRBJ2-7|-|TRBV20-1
TGCAGTGCTTCATCGCATGAGGAGGACTACGAGCAGTACTTC
CSASSHEEDYEQYF
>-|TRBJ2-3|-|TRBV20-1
TGCAGTGCTCCAAGGGAGGGCACAGATACGCAGTATTTT
CSAPREGTDTQYF